The 2 T cell receptor beta chains reported below all come from one sample, sequenced in a study of CD8 T cells in ankylosing spondylitis. TCRdb reprocessed the 5' RACE reads with MiXCR, giving one entry per CDR3 protein. The table lists a few hundred thousand distinct CDR3 sequences, 10% of them singletons, with over 20% in the top ten. Sequenced input: blood, either unsorted or a sorted T cell fraction (not recorded which). All receptors derive from a male donor with ankylosing spondylitis or in good health (not recorded which).

This clonotype was counted only a few times. The rearrangement links TRBV20-1 to TRBJ2-7; 12 bases fit TRBD1. Germline CDR1 reads DFQATT; CDR2 reads SNEGSKA (reference sequence). The CDR3 spans 15 residues. With V trimmed by 6 bases and J by 4 bases, 10 bases remained unmatched. CDR3 nucleotides: TGCAGTGCCGGTTACCGGGACAGGGGGCTTTACGAGCAGTACTTC. It codes for CSAGYRDRGLYEQYF.

In its sample, this clonotype was seen a few times. This chain links TRBV3-1 with TRBJ1-1; no reliable D call. The CDR3 consists of 15 residues. Germline loops: CDR1 LGHDT, CDR2 YNNKEL (reference sequence). Trimming took 0 bases from V and 3 from J, leaving 11 bases between them. The DNA for the CDR3 is TGTGCCAGCAGCCAAGAACCCGGGTTACACACTGAAGCTTTCTTT. Translating gives CASSQEPGLHTEAFF.